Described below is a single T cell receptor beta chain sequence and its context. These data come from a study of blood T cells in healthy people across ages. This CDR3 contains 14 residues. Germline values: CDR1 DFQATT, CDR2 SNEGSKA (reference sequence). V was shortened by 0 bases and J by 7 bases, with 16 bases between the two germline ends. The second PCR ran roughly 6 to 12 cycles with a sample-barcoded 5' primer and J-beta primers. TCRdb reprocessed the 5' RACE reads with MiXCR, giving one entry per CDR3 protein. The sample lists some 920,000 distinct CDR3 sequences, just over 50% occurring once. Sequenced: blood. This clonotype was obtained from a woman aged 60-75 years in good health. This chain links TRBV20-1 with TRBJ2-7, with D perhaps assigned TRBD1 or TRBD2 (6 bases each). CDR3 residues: CSARDSRGLGEQYF. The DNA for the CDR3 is TGCAGTGCTAGAGATAGCCGGGGGCTAGGAGAGCAGTACTTC.